A selection of T cell receptor beta chains follows, all from one sample in a study of blood T cell repertoires in COVID-19. Produced via immunoSEQ multiplex PCR; TCRdb's table is partial and in-frame only. The table records more than 100,000 clones, about 90% of them present only once. Sequencing input: peripheral blood. All receptors come from a human donor in a cohort sampled during active COVID-19. CDR3s include the opening cysteine and the closing phenylalanine or tryptophan. Fields, in order: J gene, V gene, clone size, D gene, CDR3 protein, CDR3 DNA. A D gene is named only where the DNA matches it firmly. Clone sizes are given selectively: once, few, many, or a class where the clone is expanded.

TRBJ2-1	TRBV7-6	.	.	CASTPGDEQFF	TGTGCCAGCACCCCAGGGGATGAGCAGTTCTTC
TRBJ2-5	TRBV3-1/TRBV3-2	.	TRBD2	CASSHYLAGEYQETQYF	TGTGCCAGCAGCCATTATTTAGCGGGAGAATACCAAGAGACCCAGTACTTC
TRBJ2-7	TRBV21-1	.	.	CASSKVTSGGRETYEQYF	TGTGCCAGCAGCAAAGTTACTAGCGGGGGGCGTGAAACCTACGAGCAGTACTTC
TRBJ1-1	TRBV13	.	TRBD1	CASSLAQGAGGKNTEAFF	TGTGCCAGCAGCCTAGCACAGGGGGCAGGTGGGAAAAACACTGAAGCTTTCTTT
TRBJ2-7	TRBV28	.	.	CASSALSPSLEQYF	TGTGCCAGCAGTGCCTTGAGCCCCTCTCTCGAGCAGTACTTC
TRBJ2-7	TRBV7-8	.	.	CASSWIGTDTYEQYF	TGTGCCAGCAGCTGGATCGGGACTGACACCTACGAGCAGTACTTC
TRBJ2-2	TRBV9	.	TRBD1	CASNSGTGNFANTGELFF	TGTGCCAGCAACTCCGGGACAGGAAATTTCGCGAACACCGGGGAGCTGTTTTTT
TRBJ2-2	TRBV9	.	TRBD2	CASSGREGGTGELFF	TGTGCCAGCAGCGGGCGGGAGGGGGGAACCGGGGAGCTGTTTTTT
TRBJ1-6	TRBV2	few	.	CASSAFGTDSPLHF	TGTGCCAGCAGTGCTTTCGGTACTGATTCACCCCTCCACTTT
TRBJ2-7	TRBV7-2	.	TRBD1	CASSLRQGVGQYF	TGTGCCAGCAGCTTAAGACAGGGCGTCGGACAGTACTTC
TRBJ1-2	TRBV19	.	TRBD1	CASRRTGDSYGYTF	TGTGCCAGTAGACGGACAGGGGACAGCTATGGCTACACCTTC
TRBJ2-2	TRBV4-2	.	.	CASSQEPTKLLPGELFF	TGTGCCAGCAGCCAAGAACCGACCAAACTATTGCCCGGGGAGCTGTTTTTT
TRBJ2-3	TRBV2	few	.	CASSDEDSPADTQYF	TGTGCCAGCAGTGACGAGGACAGCCCGGCAGATACGCAGTATTTT
TRBJ2-7	TRBV5-4	once	TRBD1	CACSHSGQAYYEQYF	TGTGCCTGCTCCCACTCGGGACAGGCCTACTACGAGCAGTACTTC
TRBJ2-7	TRBV24-1	.	TRBD1	CATPFLDRDYEQYF	TGTGCCACCCCATTTCTGGACAGGGACTACGAGCAGTACTTC
TRBJ2-1	TRBV6-6	.	TRBD2	CASSPGLAQNEQFF	TGTGCCAGCAGTCCGGGACTAGCGCAAAATGAGCAGTTCTTC
TRBJ2-2	TRBV4-2	.	.	CASSQPGSLYTGELFF	TGTGCCAGCAGCCAACCGGGAAGTCTTTACACCGGGGAGCTGTTTTTT
TRBJ2-1	TRBV28	.	.	CASSLFGRGEQFF	TGTGCCAGCAGTTTATTTGGGCGGGGTGAGCAGTTCTTC
TRBJ1-4	TRBV4-1	.	.	CASSQEGSEKLFF	TGCGCCAGCAGCCAGGAGGGGTCCGAAAAACTGTTTTTT
TRBJ2-1	TRBV29-1	.	TRBD2	CSVEPSGRGNEQFF	TGCAGCGTTGAGCCTAGCGGGAGGGGCAATGAGCAGTTCTTC
TRBJ2-1	TRBV11-3	.	.	CASSRRGSNEQFF	TGTGCCAGCAGCCGACGGGGTTCCAATGAGCAGTTCTTC
TRBJ2-1	TRBV3-1/TRBV3-2	.	.	CASSQVNINEQFF	TGTGCCAGCAGCCAAGTAAATATCAATGAGCAGTTCTTC
TRBJ2-2	TRBV9	.	TRBD2	CASSASAGLAAGELFF	TGTGCCAGCAGCGCAAGTGCCGGACTAGCGGCCGGGGAGCTGTTTTTT
TRBJ2-3	TRBV7-6	.	.	CASSLAGTRPDTQYF	TGTGCCAGCAGCTTAGCCGGAACTAGGCCAGATACGCAGTATTTT
TRBJ2-5	TRBV2	.	.	CASSEEGRVGQETQYF	TGTGCCAGCAGTGAAGAGGGCAGGGTGGGCCAAGAGACCCAGTACTTC